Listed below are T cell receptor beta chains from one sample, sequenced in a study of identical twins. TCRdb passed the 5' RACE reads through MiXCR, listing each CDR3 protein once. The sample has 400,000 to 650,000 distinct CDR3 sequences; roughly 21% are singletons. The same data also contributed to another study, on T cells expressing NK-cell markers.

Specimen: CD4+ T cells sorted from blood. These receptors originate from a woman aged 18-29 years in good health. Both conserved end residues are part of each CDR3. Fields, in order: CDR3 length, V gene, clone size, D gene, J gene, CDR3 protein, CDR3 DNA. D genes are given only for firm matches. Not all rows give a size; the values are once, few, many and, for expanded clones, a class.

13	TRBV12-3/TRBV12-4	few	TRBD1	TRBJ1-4	CASRTGTGEKLFF	TGTGCCAGCCGAACCGGGACAGGGGAAAAACTGTTTTTT
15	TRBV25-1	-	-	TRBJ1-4	CASSEGGELWEKLFF	TGTGCCAGCAGTGAAGGCGGCGAGCTATGGGAAAAACTGTTTTTT
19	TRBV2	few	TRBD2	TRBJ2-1	CASSYGGLAGPLNYNEQFF	TGTGCCAGCAGTTATGGGGGGCTAGCGGGACCCCTCAACTACAATGAGCAGTTCTTC
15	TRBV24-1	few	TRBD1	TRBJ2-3	CATSDYGQGTDTQYF	TGTGCCACCAGTGACTACGGACAGGGAACAGATACGCAGTATTTT
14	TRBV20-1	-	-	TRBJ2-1	CSARDYATNNEQFF	TGCAGTGCTAGGGACTACGCGACTAACAATGAGCAGTTCTTC
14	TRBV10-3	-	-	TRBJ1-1	CAISEVTGSTEAFF	TGTGCCATCAGTGAGGTTACAGGGAGCACTGAAGCTTTCTTT
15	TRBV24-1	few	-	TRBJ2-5	CATSDATSVQETQYF	TGTGCCACCAGTGATGCCACCTCGGTACAAGAGACCCAGTACTTC
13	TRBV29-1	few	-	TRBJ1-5	CSVADNTYQPQHF	TGCAGCGTCGCGGACAATACTTATCAGCCCCAGCATTTT
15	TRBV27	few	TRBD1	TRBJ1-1	CASSRGQGWNTEAFF	TGTGCCAGCAGTCGAGGACAGGGATGGAACACTGAAGCTTTCTTT
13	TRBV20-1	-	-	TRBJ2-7	CSAQGDFLYEQYF	TGCAGTGCTCAAGGGGACTTCCTCTACGAGCAGTACTTC
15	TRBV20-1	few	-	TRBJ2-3	CSARPPGDLADTQYF	TGCAGTGCTAGACCACCCGGGGACTTAGCAGATACGCAGTATTTT
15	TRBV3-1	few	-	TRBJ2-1	CASSETRGSYNEQFF	TGTGCCAGCAGCGAAACTAGGGGCTCCTACAATGAGCAGTTCTTC
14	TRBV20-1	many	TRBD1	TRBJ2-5	CSATWTGGSEAQYF	TGCAGTGCCACATGGACAGGGGGCTCAGAGGCCCAGTACTTC
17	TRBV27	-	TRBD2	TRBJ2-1	CASSKVTSGRGVHEQFF	TGTGCCAGCAGCAAGGTTACTAGCGGGAGGGGTGTGCATGAGCAGTTCTTC
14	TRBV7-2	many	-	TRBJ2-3	CASSLGLLTDTQYF	TGTGCCAGCAGCTTAGGGCTTCTAACAGATACGCAGTATTTT
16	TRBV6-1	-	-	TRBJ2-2	CASSGHRTTNTGELFF	TGTGCCAGCAGTGGCCACCGGACAACGAACACCGGGGAGCTGTTTTTT
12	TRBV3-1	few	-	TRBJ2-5	CASSHVGETQYF	TGTGCCAGCAGCCACGTAGGAGAGACCCAGTACTTC
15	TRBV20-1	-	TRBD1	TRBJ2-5	CSAPRDRGLQETQYF	TGCAGTGCTCCCCGGGACAGGGGACTTCAAGAGACCCAGTACTTC
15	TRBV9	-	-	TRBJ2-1	CASSGTGLPYNEQFF	TGTGCCAGCAGCGGTACGGGACTCCCCTACAATGAGCAGTTCTTC
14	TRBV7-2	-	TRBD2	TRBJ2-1	CASRLSGSKNEQFF	TGTGCCAGCAGACTCAGCGGGAGTAAGAATGAGCAGTTCTTC
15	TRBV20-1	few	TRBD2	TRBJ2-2	CSATLGLADTGELFF	TGCAGTGCCACCTTGGGACTAGCGGACACCGGGGAGCTGTTTTTT
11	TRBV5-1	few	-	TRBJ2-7	CASSNHYEQYF	TGCGCCAGCAGTAATCACTACGAGCAGTACTTC
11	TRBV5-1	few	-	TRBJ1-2	CASSSAYGYTF	TGCGCCAGCAGCTCGGCTTATGGCTACACCTTC
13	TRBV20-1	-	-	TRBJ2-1	CSAREGVWNEQFF	TGCAGTGCTAGAGAGGGCGTCTGGAATGAGCAGTTCTTC
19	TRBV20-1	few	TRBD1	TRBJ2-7	CSATSRDRGLVGRIYEQYF	TGCAGTGCTACATCGAGGGACAGGGGACTAGTTGGAAGAATTTACGAGCAGTACTTC
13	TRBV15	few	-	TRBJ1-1	CATSRDHRQEAFF	TGTGCCACCAGCAGAGATCATCGGCAGGAAGCTTTCTTT
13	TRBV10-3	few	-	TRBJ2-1	CAISDLGFNEQFF	TGTGCCATCAGTGATTTAGGGTTCAATGAGCAGTTCTTC
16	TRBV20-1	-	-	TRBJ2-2	CSARTPGGLHTGELFF	TGCAGTGCTAGAACCCCCGGGGGGCTTCATACCGGGGAGCTGTTTTTT
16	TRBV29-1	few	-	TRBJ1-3	CSVLGVAGTSGNTIYF	TGCAGCGTTTTAGGTGTGGCGGGGACCTCTGGAAACACCATATATTTT
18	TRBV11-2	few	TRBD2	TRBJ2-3	CASSLTPRLAGILDTQYF	TGTGCCAGCAGCTTAACCCCCCGCCTAGCGGGGATCTTGGATACGCAGTATTTT
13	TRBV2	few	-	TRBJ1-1	CASRLTENTEAFF	TGTGCCAGCCGCCTCACAGAGAACACTGAAGCTTTCTTT
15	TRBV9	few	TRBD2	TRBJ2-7	CASSPRPGGSYEQYF	TGTGCCAGCAGCCCACGCCCGGGGGGTTCGTACGAGCAGTACTTC
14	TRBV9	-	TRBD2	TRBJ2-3	CASSRTSGVDTQYF	TGTGCCAGCAGCCGGACTAGCGGGGTAGATACGCAGTATTTT
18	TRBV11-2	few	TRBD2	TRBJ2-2	CASSVELVFSGRAGELFF	TGTGCCAGCAGCGTAGAACTGGTGTTTAGCGGGAGGGCCGGGGAGCTGTTTTTT
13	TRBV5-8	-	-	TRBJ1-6	CATDGRGNSPLHF	TGTGCCACAGACGGTCGAGGGAATTCACCCCTCCACTTT
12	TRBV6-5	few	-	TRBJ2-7	CASSPVGREQYF	TGTGCCAGCAGCCCGGTAGGTCGCGAGCAGTACTTC
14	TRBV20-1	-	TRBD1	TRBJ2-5	CSARRQGIRETQYF	TGCAGTGCTAGACGACAGGGGATTAGGGAGACCCAGTACTTC
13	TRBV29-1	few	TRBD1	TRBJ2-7	CSIWGQGAYEQYF	TGCAGCATATGGGGACAGGGGGCCTACGAGCAGTACTTC
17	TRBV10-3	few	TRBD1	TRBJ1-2	CAISESVGTGRRNGYTF	TGTGCCATCAGTGAGTCCGTGGGGACAGGTCGGAGGAATGGCTACACCTTC
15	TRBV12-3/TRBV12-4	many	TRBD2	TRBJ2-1	CASSFIAGGYNEQFF	TGTGCCAGCAGTTTTATAGCGGGAGGCTACAATGAGCAGTTCTTC
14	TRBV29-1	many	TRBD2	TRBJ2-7	CSVAGTSGNYEQYF	TGCAGCGTCGCGGGGACTAGCGGGAACTACGAGCAGTACTTC
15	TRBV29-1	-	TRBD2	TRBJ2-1	CSVEDPLADYNEQFF	TGCAGCGTTGAAGATCCACTAGCGGATTACAATGAGCAGTTCTTC
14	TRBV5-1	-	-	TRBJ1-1	CASSFSSKDTEAFF	TGCGCCAGCAGCTTTTCTTCTAAGGACACTGAAGCTTTCTTT
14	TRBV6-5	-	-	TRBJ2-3	CASSYRSGLNTQYF	TGTGCCAGCAGTTACCGCTCAGGGCTCAATACGCAGTATTTT
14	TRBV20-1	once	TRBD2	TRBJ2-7	CSARGGGGLYEQYF	TGCAGTGCCAGGGGCGGCGGGGGGTTATACGAGCAGTACTTC
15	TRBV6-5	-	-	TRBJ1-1	CASSYGRVGHTEAFF	TGTGCCAGCAGTTACGGTCGTGTAGGGCACACTGAAGCTTTCTTT
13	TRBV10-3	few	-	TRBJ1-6	CAIKGDYNSPLHF	TGTGCCATCAAAGGAGACTATAATTCACCCCTCCACTTT
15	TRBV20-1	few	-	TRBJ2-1	CSAREGGHPYNEQFF	TGCAGTGCTAGAGAGGGCGGGCATCCCTACAATGAGCAGTTCTTC
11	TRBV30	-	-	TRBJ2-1	CAWNLHNEQFF	TGTGCCTGGAACCTACACAATGAGCAGTTCTTC
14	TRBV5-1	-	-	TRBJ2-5	CASRVGRYQETQYF	TGCGCCAGCAGGGTGGGCCGGTACCAAGAGACCCAGTACTTC
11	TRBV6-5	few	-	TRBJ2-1	CASRRDLEQFF	TGTGCCAGCAGGAGGGACTTGGAGCAGTTCTTC